This TCR beta chain was found in a study of control samples from healthy donors and cancer patients (dated by TCRdb to 2020 to 2021). The library was generated by the immunoSEQ multiplex PCR assay. TCRdb obtained this table from immuneACCESS and retained in-frame rearrangements with V and J assigned. These tables miss some clones; where compared with another copy, unresolved V genes account for less than half of the shortfall, and the remainder is unexplained. This sample has about 68,000 clones in its table, and under 85% of those were observed once. Around a sixth of the sample belongs to the ten largest clones. Note on this clone: The target of this receptor is not known. No base quality information exists; no much larger clone differs at one position.

Unmatched junction bases come to 6, with V trimmed by 3 bases and J by 3 bases. CDR1 SGHNT and CDR2 YYREEE are derived from the germline V gene (reference sequence). The CDR3 goes from the cysteine to the phenylalanine over 15 residues. Kept here is only the CDR3 DNA, which spans 45 bases and is read in frame from base 1. Sequencing was carried out using blood. The chain is assembled from TRBV5-4 and TRBJ2-3; a stretch of 8 junction bases matches TRBD2. The sequence was collected from a man aged 55 to 70 in good health. At the DNA level, the sequence is TGTGCCAGCAGCTGGGCAGCGGGAGTGACAGATACGCAGTATTTT. Its amino acids are CASSWAAGVTDTQYF. With the portions outside the CDR3 filled from the reference TRBV5-4 and TRBJ2-3 genes, the complete variable region becomes ETGVTQSPTHLIKTRGQQVTLRCSSQSGHNTVSWYQQALGQGPQFIFQYYREEENGRGNFPPRFSGLQFPNYSSELNVNALELDDSALYLCASSWAAGVTDTQYFGPGTRLTVL.